This T cell receptor beta chain was captured by sequencing in a study of shared clonotypes between healthy human individuals. Study findings and constraints: Rarefaction demonstrated incomplete sorted-subset sequencing despite large depth.

Repertoires were generated with immunoSEQ multiplex PCR, while TCRdb's copy carries only in-frame clones and drops some. Of 850,000 to 1,200,000 clones listed, around 74% are singletons. Points on this clone: The antigen remains unidentified.

Germline V gene sequence: CDR1 MNHNY, CDR2 SVGAGI (reference sequence). This CDR3 contains 15 residues. With V trimmed by 6 bases and J by 4 bases, 11 bases remained unmatched. The clonotype originates from a man between 18 and 29 years old in good health. Material for sequencing was memory CD4+ T cells sorted from blood. Subset specified: CD45RA-negative fraction. The chain couples TRBV6-6 to TRBJ2-7; 8 bases map to TRBD2. The CDR3 DNA sequence: TGTGCCAGCAGCCCCAGAAGTAGCGGGAAGTACGAGCAGTACTTC. This gives the protein CASSPRSSGKYEQYF.